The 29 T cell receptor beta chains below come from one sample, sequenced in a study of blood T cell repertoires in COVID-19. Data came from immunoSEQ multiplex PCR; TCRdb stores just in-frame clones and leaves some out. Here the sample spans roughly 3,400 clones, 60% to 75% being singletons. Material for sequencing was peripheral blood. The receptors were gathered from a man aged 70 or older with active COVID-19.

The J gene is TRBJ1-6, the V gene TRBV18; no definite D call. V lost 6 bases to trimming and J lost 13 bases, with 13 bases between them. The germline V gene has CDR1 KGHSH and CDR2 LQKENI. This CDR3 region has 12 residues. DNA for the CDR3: TGTGCCAGCTCTCTACGGGGAGGGCCCCTCCACTTT. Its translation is CASSLRGGPLHF.

Here the CDR3 reads CASRRGSGGKDNEQFF. CDR3 DNA sequence: TGTGCCAGCAGGCGGGGTAGCGGGGGGAAGGACAATGAGCAGTTCTTC. This chain joins TRBV11-2 and TRBJ2-1; TRBD2 matches at 10 bases. The V segment lost 6 bases and the J segment 5 bases; nucleotides outside the gene matches: 10. This CDR3 spans 16 amino acids. From germline, CDR1 is SGHAT and CDR2 FQNNGV.

Here the CDR3 reads CASSRLGGRRGEQYF. The DNA for the CDR3 is TGTGCCAGCAGCCGGTTGGGCGGGAGGCGAGGAGAGCAGTACTTC. The chain recombines TRBV5-4 with TRBJ2-7; 8 bases are shared with TRBD2. J was trimmed by 7 bases and V by 4 bases; bases with no gene match: 13. CDR3 length: 15 amino acids. Per the germline V gene, CDR1 is SGHNT and CDR2 is YYREEE (reference sequence).

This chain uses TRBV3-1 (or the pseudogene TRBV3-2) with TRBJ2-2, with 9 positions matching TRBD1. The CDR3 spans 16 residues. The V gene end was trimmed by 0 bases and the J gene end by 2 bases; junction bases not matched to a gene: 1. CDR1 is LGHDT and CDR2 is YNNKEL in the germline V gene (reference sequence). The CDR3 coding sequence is TGTGCCAGCAGCCAAGAGACAGGGGGAAACACCGGGGAGCTGTTTTTT. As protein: CASSQETGGNTGELFF.

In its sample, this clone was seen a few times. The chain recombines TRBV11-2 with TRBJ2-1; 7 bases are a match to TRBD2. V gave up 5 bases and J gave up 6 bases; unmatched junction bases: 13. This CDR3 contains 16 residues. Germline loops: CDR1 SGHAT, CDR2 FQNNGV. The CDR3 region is CASSPPGYTGGNEQFF. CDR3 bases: TGTGCCAGCAGCCCACCGGGCTATACGGGGGGCAATGAGCAGTTCTTC. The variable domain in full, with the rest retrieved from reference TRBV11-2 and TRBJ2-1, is EAGVAQSPRYKIIEKRQSVAFWCNPISGHATLYWYQQILGQGPKLLIQFQNNGVVDDSQLPKDRFSAERLKGVDSTLKIQPAKLEDSAVYLCASSPPGYTGGNEQFFGPGTRLTVL.

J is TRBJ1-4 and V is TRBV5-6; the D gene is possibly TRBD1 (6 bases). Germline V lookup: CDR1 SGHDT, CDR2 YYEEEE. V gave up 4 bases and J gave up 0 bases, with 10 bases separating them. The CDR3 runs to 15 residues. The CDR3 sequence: CASSKQGPTNEKLFF. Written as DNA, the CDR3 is TGTGCCAGCAGCAAACAGGGCCCAACTAATGAAAAACTGTTTTTT. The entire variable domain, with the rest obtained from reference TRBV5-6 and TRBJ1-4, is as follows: DAGVTQSPTHLIKTRGQQVTLRCSPKSGHDTVSWYQQALGQGPQFIFQYYEEEERQRGNFPDRFSGHQFPNYSSELNVNALLLGDSALYLCASSKQGPTNEKLFFGSGTQLSVL.

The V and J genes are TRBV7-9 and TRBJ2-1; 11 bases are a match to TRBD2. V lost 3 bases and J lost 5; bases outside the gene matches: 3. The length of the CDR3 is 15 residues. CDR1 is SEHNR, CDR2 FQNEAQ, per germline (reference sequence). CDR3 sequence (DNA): TGTGCCAGCAGCTTTAGCGGGAGGGCCAACAATGAGCAGTTCTTC. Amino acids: CASSFSGRANNEQFF.

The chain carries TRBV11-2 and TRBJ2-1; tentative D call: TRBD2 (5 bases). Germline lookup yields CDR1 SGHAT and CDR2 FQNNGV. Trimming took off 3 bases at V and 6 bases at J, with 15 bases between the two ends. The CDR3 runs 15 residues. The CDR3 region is CASSLIEGRGNEQFF. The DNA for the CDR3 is TGTGCCAGCAGCTTGATCGAGGGCCGGGGCAATGAGCAGTTCTTC.

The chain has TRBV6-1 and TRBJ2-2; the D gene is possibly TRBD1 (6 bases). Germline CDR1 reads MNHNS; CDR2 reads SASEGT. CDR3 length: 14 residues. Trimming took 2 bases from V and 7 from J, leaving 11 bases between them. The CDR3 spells CASSERGSGGELFF. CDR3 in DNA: TGTGCCAGCAGTGAAAGGGGGTCGGGCGGGGAGCTGTTTTTT.

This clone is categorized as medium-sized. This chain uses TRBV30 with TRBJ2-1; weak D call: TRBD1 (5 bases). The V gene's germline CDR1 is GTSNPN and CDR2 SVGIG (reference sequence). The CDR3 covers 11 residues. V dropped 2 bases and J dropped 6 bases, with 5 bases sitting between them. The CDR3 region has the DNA TGTGCCTGGAGTCAGGGCAATGAGCAGTTCTTC. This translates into CAWSQGNEQFF.

The CDR3 region is CASSVSHPGVWNTDTQYF. CDR3 DNA sequence: TGTGCCAGCAGCGTAAGCCACCCAGGGGTTTGGAATACAGATACGCAGTATTTT. The chain carries TRBV9 and TRBJ2-3; possible D gene TRBD1, 6 bases. V was trimmed by 1 base and J by 3 bases, leaving 21 bases between them. This CDR3 has 18 residues. Germline V gene sequence: CDR1 SGDLS, CDR2 YYNGEE. The variable domain in full, completed from reference TRBV9 and TRBJ2-3, reads DSGVTQTPKHLITATGQRVTLRCSPRSGDLSVYWYQQSLDQGLQFLIQYYNGEERAKGNILERFSAQQFPDLHSELNLSSLELGDSALYFCASSVSHPGVWNTDTQYFGPGTRLTVL.

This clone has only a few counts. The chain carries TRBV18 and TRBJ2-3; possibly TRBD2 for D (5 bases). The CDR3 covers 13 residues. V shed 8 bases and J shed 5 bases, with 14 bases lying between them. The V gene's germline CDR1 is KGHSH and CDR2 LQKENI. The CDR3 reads CASKPGGGDTQYF. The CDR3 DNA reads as TGTGCCAGCAAACCAGGAGGAGGAGATACGCAGTATTTT.

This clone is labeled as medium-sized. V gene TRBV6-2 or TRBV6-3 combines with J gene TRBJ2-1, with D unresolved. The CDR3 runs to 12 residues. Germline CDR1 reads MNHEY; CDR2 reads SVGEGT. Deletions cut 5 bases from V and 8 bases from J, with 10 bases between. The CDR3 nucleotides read TGTGCCAGCAGTGTCTTAGTTTATGAGCAGTTCTTC. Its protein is CASSVLVYEQFF.

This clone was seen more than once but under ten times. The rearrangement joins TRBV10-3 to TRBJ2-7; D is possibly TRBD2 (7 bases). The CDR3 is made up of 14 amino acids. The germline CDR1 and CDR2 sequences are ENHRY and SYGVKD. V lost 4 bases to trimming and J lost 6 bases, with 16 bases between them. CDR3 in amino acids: CAISGEGGRAEQYF. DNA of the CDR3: TGTGCCATCAGTGGGGAGGGGGGACGAGCCGAGCAGTACTTC.

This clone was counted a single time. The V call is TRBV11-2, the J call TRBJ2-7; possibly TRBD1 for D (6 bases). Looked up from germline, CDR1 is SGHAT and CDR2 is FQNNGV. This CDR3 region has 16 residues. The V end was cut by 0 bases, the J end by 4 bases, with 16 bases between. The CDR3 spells CASSLESAQGWYEQYF. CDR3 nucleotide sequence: TGTGCCAGCAGCTTAGAATCGGCGCAGGGGTGGTACGAGCAGTACTTC.

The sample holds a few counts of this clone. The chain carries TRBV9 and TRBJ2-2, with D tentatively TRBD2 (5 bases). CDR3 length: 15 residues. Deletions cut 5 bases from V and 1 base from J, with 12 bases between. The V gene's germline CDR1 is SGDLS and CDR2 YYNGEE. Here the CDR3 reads CASRPDLKNTGELFF. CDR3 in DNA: TGTGCCAGCAGGCCGGACTTGAAGAACACCGGGGAGCTGTTTTTT.

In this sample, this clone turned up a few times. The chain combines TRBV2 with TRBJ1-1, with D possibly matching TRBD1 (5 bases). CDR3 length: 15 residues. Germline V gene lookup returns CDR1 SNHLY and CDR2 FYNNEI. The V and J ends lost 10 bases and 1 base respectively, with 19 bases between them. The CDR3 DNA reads TGTGCCATCCAGCCCCATTTGGGGCGGAACACTGAAGCTTTCTTT. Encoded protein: CAIQPHLGRNTEAFF.

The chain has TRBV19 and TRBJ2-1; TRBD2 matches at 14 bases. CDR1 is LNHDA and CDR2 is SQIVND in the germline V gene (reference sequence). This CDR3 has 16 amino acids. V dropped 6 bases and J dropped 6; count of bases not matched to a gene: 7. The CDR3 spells CASSVRLAGGINEQFF. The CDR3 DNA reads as TGTGCCAGTAGCGTCAGACTAGCGGGGGGGATCAATGAGCAGTTCTTC.

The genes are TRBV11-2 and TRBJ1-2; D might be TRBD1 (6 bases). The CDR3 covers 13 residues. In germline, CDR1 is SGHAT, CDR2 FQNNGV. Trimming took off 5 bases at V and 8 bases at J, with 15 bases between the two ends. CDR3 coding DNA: TGTGCCAGCAGCCCGGTGACAGGACTGGGCTACACCTTC. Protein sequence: CASSPVTGLGYTF. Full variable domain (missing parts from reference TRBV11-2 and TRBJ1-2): EAGVAQSPRYKIIEKRQSVAFWCNPISGHATLYWYQQILGQGPKLLIQFQNNGVVDDSQLPKDRFSAERLKGVDSTLKIQPAKLEDSAVYLCASSPVTGLGYTFGSGTRLTVV.

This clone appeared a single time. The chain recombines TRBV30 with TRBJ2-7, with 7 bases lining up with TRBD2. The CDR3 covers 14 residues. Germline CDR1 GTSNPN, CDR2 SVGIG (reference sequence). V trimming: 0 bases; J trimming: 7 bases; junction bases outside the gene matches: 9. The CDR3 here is CAWSVWVRGGEQYF. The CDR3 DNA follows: TGTGCCTGGAGTGTGTGGGTCCGGGGAGGGGAGCAGTACTTC.

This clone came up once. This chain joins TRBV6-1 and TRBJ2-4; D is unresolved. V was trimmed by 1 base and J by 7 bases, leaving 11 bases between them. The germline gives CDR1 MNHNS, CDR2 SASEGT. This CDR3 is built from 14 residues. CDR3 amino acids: CASSEDPRRNIQYF. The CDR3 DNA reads TGTGCCAGCAGTGAAGATCCCCGCAGGAACATTCAGTACTTC.

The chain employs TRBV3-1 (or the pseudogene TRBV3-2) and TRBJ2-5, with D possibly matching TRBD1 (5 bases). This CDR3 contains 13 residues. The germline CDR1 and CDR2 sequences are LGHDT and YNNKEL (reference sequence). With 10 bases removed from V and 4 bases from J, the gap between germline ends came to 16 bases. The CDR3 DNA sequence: TGTGCCACCCGACAGAACACCCGAGAGACCCAGTACTTC. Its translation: CATRQNTRETQYF.

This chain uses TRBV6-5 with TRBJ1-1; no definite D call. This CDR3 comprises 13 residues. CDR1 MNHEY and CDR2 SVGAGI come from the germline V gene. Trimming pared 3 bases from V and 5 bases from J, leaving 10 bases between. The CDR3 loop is CASSYLRDTEAFF. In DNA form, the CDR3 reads TGTGCCAGCAGTTATTTGAGGGATACTGAAGCTTTCTTT.

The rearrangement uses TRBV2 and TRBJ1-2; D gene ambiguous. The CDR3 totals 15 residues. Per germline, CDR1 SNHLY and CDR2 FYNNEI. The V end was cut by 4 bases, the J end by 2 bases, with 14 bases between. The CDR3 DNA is TGTGCCAGCAGTGGGCAGAAGACTTTGAACTATGGCTACACCTTC. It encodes CASSGQKTLNYGYTF.

CDR3 amino acids: CATRKPGVHEQYF. The CDR3 DNA follows: TGTGCCACCCGGAAGCCAGGGGTCCACGAGCAGTACTTC. V usage is TRBV12-3 or TRBV12-4 and J usage is TRBJ2-7; a possible D gene is TRBD1 (6 bases). V was pared by 10 bases and J by 5 bases, with 18 bases between. The CDR3 contains 13 residues.

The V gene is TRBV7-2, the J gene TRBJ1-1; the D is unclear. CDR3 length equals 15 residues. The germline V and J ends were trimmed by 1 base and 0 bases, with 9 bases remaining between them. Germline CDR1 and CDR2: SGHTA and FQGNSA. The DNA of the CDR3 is TGTGCCAGCAGCTTAGTAGTACAGTTGAACACTGAAGCTTTCTTT. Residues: CASSLVVQLNTEAFF.

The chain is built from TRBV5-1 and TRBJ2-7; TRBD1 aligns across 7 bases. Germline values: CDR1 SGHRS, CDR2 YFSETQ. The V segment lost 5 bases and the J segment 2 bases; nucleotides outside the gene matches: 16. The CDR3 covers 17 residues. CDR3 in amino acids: CASSFRPMDRIAYEQYF. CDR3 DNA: TGCGCCAGCAGTTTTCGACCTATGGACAGGATCGCCTACGAGCAGTACTTC.

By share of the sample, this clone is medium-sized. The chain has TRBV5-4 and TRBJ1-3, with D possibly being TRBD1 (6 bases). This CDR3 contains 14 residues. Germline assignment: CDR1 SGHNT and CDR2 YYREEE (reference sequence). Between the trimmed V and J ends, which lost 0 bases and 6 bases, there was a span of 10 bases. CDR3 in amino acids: CASSLDRVENTIYF. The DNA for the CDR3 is TGTGCCAGCAGCTTGGACAGGGTTGAAAACACCATATATTTT.

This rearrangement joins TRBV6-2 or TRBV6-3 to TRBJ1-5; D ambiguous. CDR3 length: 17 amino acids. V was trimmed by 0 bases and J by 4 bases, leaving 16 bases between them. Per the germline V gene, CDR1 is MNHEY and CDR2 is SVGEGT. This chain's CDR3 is CASSYSLTLGGNQPQHF. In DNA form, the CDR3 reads TGTGCCAGCAGTTACTCGTTGACCCTGGGAGGAAATCAGCCCCAGCATTTT.